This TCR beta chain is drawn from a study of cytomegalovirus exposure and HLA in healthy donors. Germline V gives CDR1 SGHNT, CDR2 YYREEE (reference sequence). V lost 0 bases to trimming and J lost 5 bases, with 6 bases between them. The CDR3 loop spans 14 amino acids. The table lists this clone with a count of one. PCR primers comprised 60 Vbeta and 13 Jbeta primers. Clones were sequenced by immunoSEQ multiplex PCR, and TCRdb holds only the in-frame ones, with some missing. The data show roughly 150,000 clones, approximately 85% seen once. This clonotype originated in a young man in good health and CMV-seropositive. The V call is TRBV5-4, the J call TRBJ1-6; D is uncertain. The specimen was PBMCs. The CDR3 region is CASSLAQNNSPLHF. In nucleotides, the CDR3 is TGTGCCAGCAGCTTGGCCCAAAATAATTCACCCCTCCACTTT.